The rows below give T cell receptor beta chains drawn from one sample of a study of blood T cells in healthy people across ages. TCRdb itself ran the 5' RACE reads through MiXCR, one entry per CDR3 protein. The repertoire has about 1.4 million distinct CDR3 sequences, approximately 59% of them found once; the top ten carry approximately 7%. The material sequenced was blood. These receptors all stem from a man aged 18-30 years in good health. The CDR3 runs from the conserved cysteine through the conserved F or W. The D gene is left open where the match is weak. The listing skips clone size in some rows; elsewhere it reads once, few, many or a size class.

TRBJ2-7,TRBV7-9,once,-,CASSLSPQGHEQYF,TGTGCCAGCAGCTTGAGTCCACAGGGTCACGAGCAGTACTTC
TRBJ2-3,TRBV18,-,-,CASSPVANSATDTQYF,TGTGCCAGCTCACCGGTTGCAAACAGCGCCACAGATACGCAGTATTTT
TRBJ2-1,TRBV21-1,-,-,CASSTVRPILFNEQFF,TGTGCCAGCAGCACTGTCAGGCCCATCCTCTTCAATGAGCAGTTCTTC
TRBJ2-5,TRBV6-5,-,TRBD2,CASRHTLSGSDNEQYF,TGTGCCAGCAGACACACCCTTAGCGGGAGCGACAATGAGCAGTACTTC
TRBJ2-7,TRBV29-1,-,TRBD2,CSVEDIAGTSGSEQYF,TGCAGCGTTGAAGACATTGCCGGGACTAGCGGGAGCGAGCAGTACTTC
TRBJ1-1,TRBV3-1,-,-,CASSPGSSTEAFF,TGTGCCAGCAGCCCAGGGAGTAGCACTGAAGCTTTCTTT
TRBJ2-7,TRBV5-1,-,TRBD2,CASSLGTSVYEQYF,TGCGCCAGCAGCTTAGGGACTAGTGTCTACGAGCAGTACTTC
TRBJ2-3,TRBV2,-,TRBD2,CASSPAWRGAGDTQYF,TGTGCCAGCAGTCCGGCCTGGCGGGGGGCAGGAGATACGCAGTATTTT
TRBJ1-6,TRBV7-2,many,-,CASSATPGQNSPLHF,TGTGCCAGCAGCGCGACCCCGGGCCAAAATTCACCCCTCCACTTT
TRBJ2-7,TRBV11-2,-,-,CASSLGATGIGEQYF,TGTGCCAGCAGCTTAGGTGCAACGGGGATCGGCGAGCAGTACTTC
TRBJ2-5,TRBV6-6,-,-,CASTMAPRRKETQYF,TGTGCCAGCACTATGGCCCCACGGCGGAAAGAGACCCAGTACTTC
TRBJ1-1,TRBV3-1,-,-,CASSHLGGENTEAFF,TGTGCCAGCAGCCATCTTGGGGGAGAGAACACTGAAGCTTTCTTT
TRBJ1-2,TRBV12-3/TRBV12-4,-,-,CASSLRQNSDYGYTF,TGTGCCAGCAGTTTACGACAAAACAGCGACTATGGCTACACCTTC
TRBJ1-1,TRBV2,once,TRBD1,CATHARQTGGSEAFF,TGTGCCACACACGCCAGACAGACAGGGGGCTCTGAAGCTTTCTTT
TRBJ1-3,TRBV20-1,-,-,CSARSPGTDTIYF,TGCAGTGCTAGATCCCCCGGGACCGACACCATATATTTT
TRBJ2-7,TRBV29-1,-,-,CSVYDLGRNSYEQYF,TGCAGCGTTTACGATTTGGGGAGGAACTCCTACGAGCAGTACTTC
TRBJ2-5,TRBV5-5,-,-,CASSAEPGRETQYF,TGTGCCAGCAGCGCTGAGCCAGGAAGAGAGACCCAGTACTTC
TRBJ2-3,TRBV29-1,-,TRBD1,CSVGGQAAGDTQYF,TGCAGCGTTGGAGGACAGGCAGCAGGAGATACGCAGTATTTT
TRBJ1-2,TRBV7-9,-,-,CASSLVGGSYGYTF,TGTGCCAGCAGCTTGGTTGGAGGAAGCTATGGCTACACCTTC
TRBJ1-2,TRBV12-3/TRBV12-4,-,TRBD1,CASRRTGEGYGYTF,TGTGCCAGCAGGAGGACAGGGGAGGGCTATGGCTACACCTTC
TRBJ2-1,TRBV21-1,-,-,CARLLAGGPSEQFF,TGTGCCAGGCTTCTAGCGGGAGGGCCGAGTGAGCAGTTCTTC
TRBJ2-6,TRBV5-1,few,-,CASSLEGGAGANVLTF,TGCGCCAGCAGCTTGGAGGGGGGGGCTGGGGCCAACGTCCTGACTTTC
TRBJ2-7,TRBV28,-,-,CASSFYGQGLSYEQYF,TGTGCCAGTAGTTTTTATGGTCAGGGACTCTCCTACGAGCAGTACTTC
TRBJ2-7,TRBV20-1,many,-,CSARFQVDYEQYF,TGCAGTGCTAGATTCCAGGTTGACTACGAGCAGTACTTC
TRBJ2-3,TRBV20-1,-,TRBD2,CSACRRGVEGSSTDTQYF,TGCAGTGCTTGTCGGCGGGGGGTGGAAGGGTCTAGCACAGATACGCAGTATTTT
TRBJ2-4,TRBV6-1,-,TRBD2,CASMETSRLEQYF,TGTGCCAGCATGGAGACTAGCCGATTAGAGCAGTACTTC
TRBJ2-7,TRBV5-1,-,-,CASSLEQGMYEQYF,TGCGCCAGCAGCTTGGAGCAGGGGATGTACGAGCAGTACTTC
TRBJ2-7,TRBV2,few,-,CANLPSGTGALEQYF,TGTGCCAATCTTCCCTCGGGTACGGGTGCACTCGAGCAGTACTTC
TRBJ2-3,TRBV5-1,-,-,CASSPIQTRQTTDTQYF,TGCGCTAGCAGCCCCATACAGACTAGGCAGACCACAGATACGCAGTATTTT
TRBJ2-3,TRBV6-1,-,TRBD2,CASSPTSGRTRTHTDTQYF,TGTGCCAGCAGCCCTACTAGCGGGAGGACCCGAACTCATACAGATACGCAGTATTTT
TRBJ2-1,TRBV6-1,once,-,CASSDWEGDEQFF,TGTGCCAGCAGTGATTGGGAGGGGGATGAGCAGTTCTTC
TRBJ1-5,TRBV3-1,-,-,CASSQDFRVNQPQHF,TGTGCCAGCAGCCAAGATTTCAGGGTAAATCAGCCCCAGCATTTT
TRBJ2-5,TRBV5-6,once,-,CASSLLGLGTREQYF,TGTGCCAGCAGCTTACTCGGACTGGGGACGCGTGAGCAGTACTTC
TRBJ1-2,TRBV29-1,few,-,CSANPTGQGYTF,TGCAGCGCGAATCCCACAGGCCAAGGCTACACCTTC
TRBJ2-1,TRBV25-1,few,-,CATNRGPRENNEQFF,TGTGCCACCAACCGGGGGCCCCGAGAAAACAATGAGCAGTTCTTC
TRBJ2-1,TRBV12-3/TRBV12-4,-,TRBD2,CASNLAGGRQFF,TGTGCCAGCAATCTAGCGGGGGGCCGCCAGTTCTTC
TRBJ1-2,TRBV20-1,-,TRBD1,CSASRGTVYGYTF,TGCAGTGCTAGCCGAGGGACAGTCTATGGCTACACCTTC
TRBJ2-4,TRBV12-3/TRBV12-4,-,TRBD1,CASGQGSLTKNIQYF,TGTGCCAGCGGACAGGGGAGCTTAACCAAAAACATTCAGTACTTC
TRBJ1-2,TRBV6-1,-,TRBD1,CASNDRDRGSGYTF,TGTGCCAGCAACGACCGGGACAGGGGGTCTGGCTACACCTTC
TRBJ2-7,TRBV12-3/TRBV12-4,-,-,CASSFLPSYEQYF,TGTGCCAGCAGTTTTCTCCCTTCATACGAGCAGTACTTC
TRBJ2-1,TRBV3-1,few,TRBD1,CASSQDGTGVYNEQFF,TGTGCCAGCAGCCAAGACGGTACAGGGGTCTACAATGAGCAGTTCTTC
TRBJ2-3,TRBV27,few,TRBD1,CASTGQGSDTQYF,TGTGCCAGCACGGGACAGGGGTCAGATACGCAGTATTTT
TRBJ1-2,TRBV12-3/TRBV12-4,-,-,CASSLIEESHGYTF,TGTGCCAGCAGTTTGATAGAGGAGAGCCATGGCTACACCTTC
TRBJ2-7,TRBV20-1,-,TRBD2,CSALAGGRYEQYF,TGCAGTGCACTAGCGGGAGGACGATACGAGCAGTACTTC
TRBJ2-7,TRBV7-9,-,TRBD2,CASSPRTSDYEQYF,TGTGCCAGCAGCCCCCGGACTAGCGACTACGAGCAGTACTTC
TRBJ2-7,TRBV7-6,few,TRBD1,CASTSRQGVYEQYF,TGTGCCAGCACCTCGCGACAGGGAGTATACGAGCAGTACTTC
TRBJ1-1,TRBV20-1,-,TRBD1,CSASYGTATNTEAFF,TGCAGTGCTAGTTACGGGACAGCAACGAACACTGAAGCTTTCTTT
TRBJ1-1,TRBV6-5,few,TRBD1,CASSYSRDSTEAFF,TGTGCCAGCAGTTACTCGCGGGACAGCACTGAAGCTTTCTTT
TRBJ2-3,TRBV4-1,-,TRBD1,CASSYRTGSPTDTQYF,TGCGCCAGCAGCTATCGGACAGGATCGCCGACAGATACGCAGTATTTT
TRBJ2-7,TRBV4-3,-,-,CASSQDAGDTYEQYF,TGCGCCAGCAGCCAAGACGCCGGGGACACTTACGAGCAGTACTTC